This entry lists 19 T cell receptor beta chains sequenced from one sample in a study of cytomegalovirus exposure and HLA in healthy donors. The PCR used 60 Vbeta and 13 Jbeta primers. Data came from immunoSEQ multiplex PCR; TCRdb stores just in-frame clones and leaves some out. The table shows about 97,000 clones, with roughly 80% occurring only once. Sequenced input: PBMCs. The receptors originated from a man between 35 and 55 years old in good health and CMV-seronegative.

The chain has TRBV25-1 and TRBJ1-3, with D maybe TRBD1 (5 bases). V was cut by 2 bases and J by 0 bases, with 8 bases left in between. The CDR3 totals 15 residues. Germline V gene sequence: CDR1 MGHDK, CDR2 SYGVNS. The CDR3 sequence is CASSEGAVSGNTIYF. CDR3 in DNA: TGTGCCAGCAGTGAAGGGGCAGTCTCTGGAAACACCATATATTTT.

The chain couples TRBV11-2 to TRBJ1-1, with D possibly being TRBD1 (5 bases). CDR3 size: 13 residues. Germline V gene sequence: CDR1 SGHAT, CDR2 FQNNGV. V was clipped by 5 bases and J by 8 bases, with 15 bases between them. The CDR3 protein is CASSARSRTEAFF. DNA for the CDR3: TGTGCCAGCAGCGCCCGATCTCGGACAGAAGCTTTCTTT.

The chain carries TRBV11-3 and TRBJ2-5, with TRBD1 identical over 9 bases. CDR3 length: 17 residues. The germline gives CDR1 SGHNT, CDR2 YENEEA. Trimming removed 1 base from V and 0 bases from J; junction bases left unmatched: 6. The CDR3 bases are TGTGCCAGCAGCTTAGGCGCCGGGACAGGGTACCAAGAGACCCAGTACTTC. This encodes CASSLGAGTGYQETQYF.

The rearrangement joins TRBV10-1 to TRBJ2-1, with 10 bases fitting TRBD2. Losses at the gene ends were 4 bases for V and 7 bases for J; bases not matched to a gene: 10. The CDR3 sequence is 16 residues long. The germline CDR1 and CDR2 sequences are WNHNN and SYGVQD (reference sequence). This CDR3 reads CASSGTSGRRGNEQFF. As DNA, the CDR3 is TGCGCCAGCAGTGGGACTAGCGGTCGGCGGGGTAATGAGCAGTTCTTC.

V gene TRBV5-1 combines with J gene TRBJ1-2; 11 nucleotides align to TRBD1. The CDR3 totals 16 residues. With V trimmed by 4 bases and J by 1 base, 6 bases remained unmatched. Germline V lookup: CDR1 SGHRS, CDR2 YFSETQ. The CDR3 reads CASSGQGAGHNYGYTF. CDR3 nucleotide sequence: TGCGCCAGCAGCGGACAGGGGGCAGGTCATAACTATGGCTACACCTTC. The full variable domain, rest sourced from reference TRBV5-1 and TRBJ1-2, is KAGVTQTPRYLIKTRGQQVTLSCSPISGHRSVSWYQQTPGQGLQFLFEYFSETQRNKGNFPGRFSGRQFSNSRSEMNVSTLELGDSALYLCASSGQGAGHNYGYTFGSGTRLTVV.

The gene calls are TRBV4-3 and TRBJ2-1; TRBD1 agrees at 9 bases. The V gene end was trimmed by 4 bases and the J gene end by 2 bases; junction bases not matched to a gene: 12. CDR1 is LGHNA and CDR2 is YSLEER in the germline V gene. This CDR3 region has 18 residues. CDR3 protein: CASSLETQGATPYNEQFF. In DNA, the CDR3 is TGCGCCAGCAGCCTAGAGACACAGGGGGCGACTCCCTACAATGAGCAGTTCTTC.

This chain connects TRBV6-1 to TRBJ2-5; perhaps TRBD1 as D (6 bases). Trimming took off 4 bases at V and 3 bases at J, with 9 bases between the two ends. CDR1 and CDR2 from the germline V gene are MNHNS and SASEGT. The CDR3 is 13 residues long. The CDR3 loop reads CASSGDTKETQYF. The CDR3 DNA follows: TGTGCCAGCAGTGGGGACACGAAAGAGACCCAGTACTTC.

This chain links TRBV2 with TRBJ1-5, with D possibly being TRBD1 (5 bases). This CDR3 is 12 amino acids long. V lost 6 bases to trimming and J lost 9 bases, with 12 bases between them. Germline assignment: CDR1 SNHLY and CDR2 FYNNEI. Here the CDR3 DNA reads TGTGCCAGCAGGCAGGGCGCAGGGCCCCAGCATTTT. Translating it yields CASRQGAGPQHF.

The genes are TRBV4-1 and TRBJ2-7, with TRBD2 matching over 8 bases. The CDR3 extends over 17 amino acids. Germline trimming cut 0 bases from V and 2 bases from J; bases unmatched to any gene: 9. Germline CDR1 reads MGHRA; CDR2 reads YSYEKL. CDR3 loop: CASSQDGGVGIPYEQYF. As DNA, the CDR3 is TGCGCCAGCAGCCAAGACGGGGGGGTAGGGATCCCCTACGAGCAGTACTTC.

The CDR3 loop is CASSLVGYEQYF. The CDR3 nucleotides read TGTGCCAGCAGCTTAGTCGGCTACGAGCAGTACTTC. The rearrangement joins TRBV7-9 to TRBJ2-7; D remains ambiguous. Trimming took off 1 base at V and 3 bases at J, with 4 bases between the two ends. CDR1 SEHNR and CDR2 FQNEAQ come from the germline V gene (reference sequence). The CDR3 covers 12 residues.

This sequence joins TRBV2 and TRBJ1-1; D may be TRBD1 (5 bases). Germline CDR1 reads SNHLY; CDR2 reads FYNNEI. Trimming cost V 0 bases and J 2 bases, with 16 bases left between them. The CDR3 extends over 17 amino acids. The CDR3 bases are TGTGCCAGCAGTGAAGCGCTGGCAGGGTGGAGTAACACTGAAGCTTTCTTT. Residues: CASSEALAGWSNTEAFF.

The rearrangement uses TRBV5-6 and TRBJ1-1; tentative D call: TRBD1 (5 bases). The CDR3 extends over 15 amino acids. In germline, CDR1 is SGHDT, CDR2 YYEEEE. V was cut by 0 bases and J by 4 bases, with 13 bases left in between. Here the CDR3 DNA reads TGTGCCAGCAGCTTGGGGGGAGGGGTCCCCACTGAAGCTTTCTTT. Translating gives CASSLGGGVPTEAFF.

The chain has TRBV19 and TRBJ1-1; 8 nucleotides line up with TRBD1. This CDR3 contains 13 residues. Trimming removed 4 bases from V and 6 bases from J; junction bases left unmatched: 4. Germline CDR1 LNHDA, CDR2 SQIVND (reference sequence). The CDR3 sequence is CASSKGQVPEAFF. Written as DNA, the CDR3 is TGTGCCAGTAGTAAGGGACAGGTCCCTGAAGCTTTCTTT.

The rearrangement joins TRBV5-1 to TRBJ1-2, with 8 bases identical to TRBD1. V was clipped by 4 bases and J by 9 bases; unmatched bases: 11. This CDR3 region has 14 residues. Germline CDR1 reads SGHRS; CDR2 reads YFSETQ. Written as DNA, the CDR3 is TGCGCCAGCAGCGTACTAGGGACAGGCGGAAGCTACACCTTC. Protein: CASSVLGTGGSYTF.

The chain uses TRBV18 and TRBJ2-7; D is possibly TRBD2 (5 bases). Germline assignment: CDR1 KGHSH and CDR2 LQKENI. This CDR3 has 13 amino acids. The V gene lost 4 bases and the J gene lost 2 bases, with 9 bases spanning the gap. The DNA for the CDR3 is TGTGCCAGCTCACGTTCGGGGACCTACGAGCAGTACTTC. Its translation: CASSRSGTYEQYF.

The chain uses TRBV5-1 and TRBJ2-3; D possibly corresponds to TRBD2 (5 bases). The CDR3 covers 15 residues. Germline CDR1 SGHRS, CDR2 YFSETQ. V was shortened by 2 bases and J by 4 bases, with 14 bases between the two germline ends. This CDR3 reads CASSLALRDSDTQYF. CDR3 DNA: TGCGCCAGCAGCTTAGCACTACGGGATTCAGATACGCAGTATTTT.

The chain has TRBV6-6 and TRBJ1-2; D is possibly TRBD1 (5 bases). CDR1 MNHNY and CDR2 SVGAGI come from the germline V gene (reference sequence). Trimming took 2 bases from V and 0 from J, leaving 7 bases between them. The CDR3 length is 14 residues. The CDR3 DNA reads as TGTGCCAGCAGTTACAGGGGCGCTAACTATGGCTACACCTTC. Residues: CASSYRGANYGYTF.

The rearrangement joins TRBV5-6 to TRBJ2-5; 7 bases align to TRBD2. Unmatched junction bases numbered 10, after V lost 4 bases and J lost 7 bases. This CDR3 is 14 amino acids long. Germline V CDR1 and CDR2: SGHDT, YYEEEE. CDR3 DNA sequence: TGTGCCAGCAGCCCGGGCGGGGGTGGCCTGACCCAGTACTTC. It yields the protein CASSPGGGGLTQYF.

The chain has TRBV5-4 and TRBJ2-5; 12 bases fit TRBD2. The CDR3 sequence is 16 residues long. In germline, CDR1 is SGHNT, CDR2 YYREEE (reference sequence). J lost 3 bases, V lost 4 bases, and 7 bases had no gene match. In nucleotides, the CDR3 is TGTGCCAGCAGCCCTTCACTAGCGGGGGGAAAAGAGACCCAGTACTTC. Amino acids: CASSPSLAGGKETQYF. The full variable domain, in which reference TRBV5-4 and TRBJ2-5 provide the parts outside the CDR3, is ETGVTQSPTHLIKTRGQQVTLRCSSQSGHNTVSWYQQALGQGPQFIFQYYREEENGRGNFPPRFSGLQFPNYSSELNVNALELDDSALYLCASSPSLAGGKETQYFGPGTRLLVL.